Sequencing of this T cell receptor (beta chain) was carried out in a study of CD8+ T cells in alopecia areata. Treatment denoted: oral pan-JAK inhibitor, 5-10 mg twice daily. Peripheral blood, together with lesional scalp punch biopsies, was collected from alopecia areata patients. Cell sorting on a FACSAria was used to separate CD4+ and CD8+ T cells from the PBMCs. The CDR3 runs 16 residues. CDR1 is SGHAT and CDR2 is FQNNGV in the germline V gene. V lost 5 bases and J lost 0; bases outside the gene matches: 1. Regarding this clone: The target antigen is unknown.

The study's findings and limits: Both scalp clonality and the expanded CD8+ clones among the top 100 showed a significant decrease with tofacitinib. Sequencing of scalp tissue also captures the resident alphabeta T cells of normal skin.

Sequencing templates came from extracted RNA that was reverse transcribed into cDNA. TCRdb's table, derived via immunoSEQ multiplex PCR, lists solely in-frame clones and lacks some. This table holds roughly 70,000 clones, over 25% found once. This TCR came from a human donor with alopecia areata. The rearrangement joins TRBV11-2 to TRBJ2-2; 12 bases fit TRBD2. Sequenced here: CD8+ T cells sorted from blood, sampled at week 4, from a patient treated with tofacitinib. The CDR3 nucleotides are TGTGCCAGCAGCCGGACTAGCGGGGCGAACACCGGGGAGCTGTTTTTT. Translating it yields CASSRTSGANTGELFF.